One and the same sample provided the 32 T cell receptor beta chains below, sequenced in a study of spatial heterogeneity in lung cancer. TCRdb fed the 5' RACE reads into MiXCR, producing one record per CDR3 protein. The data contain roughly 120,000 distinct CDR3 sequences, roughly an eighth of them singletons. Time point in this sample: blood at routine non-recurrence follow-up after resection. Whole RNA from tumor, nontumor lung or frozen PBMC was sequenced unsorted. The material was PBMCs, obtained at follow-up. These receptor sequences come from a male donor with early-stage non-small cell lung cancer.

The genes are TRBV25-1 and TRBJ2-7; either TRBD1 or TRBD2 may fit D (6 bases each). The germline V gene encodes CDR1 MGHDK and CDR2 SYGVNS. This CDR3 comprises 14 residues. V lost 6 bases and J lost 0, with 12 bases in between. CDR3 in amino acids: CASRGGLSSYEQYF. In DNA form, the CDR3 reads TGTGCCAGCAGAGGGGGGCTTAGCTCCTACGAGCAGTACTTC.

Remarks on this clonotype: Given a much more abundant clone one base away, this may be a read error. V usage is TRBV7-6 and J usage is TRBJ1-4, with 8 bases aligning to TRBD1. CDR3 length: 14 amino acids. Germline V CDR1 and CDR2: SGHVS, FNYEAQ. The CDR3 DNA follows: TGTGCCAGCAGCCCTGGCGGGACAGGAGAAAAACTGTTATTT. This encodes CASSPGGTGEKLLF.

The table lists this clonotype with many counts. The chain couples TRBV7-2 to TRBJ2-5, with 7 bases fitting TRBD2. The CDR3 length is 16 residues. J lost 5 bases, V lost 2 bases, and 11 bases had no gene match. Germline V gene lookup returns CDR1 SGHTA and CDR2 FQGNSA. Here the CDR3 reads CASSLRTGRIDETQYF. The CDR3, as DNA: TGTGCCAGCAGCTTAAGGACCGGGAGGATTGATGAGACCCAGTACTTC.

This clonotype has just a few counts. The J gene is TRBJ2-1, the V gene TRBV10-3, with TRBD2 matching over 15 bases. The CDR3 extends over 15 amino acids. Trimming took 6 bases from V and 6 from J; bases not matched to a gene: 3. The germline V gene has CDR1 ENHRY and CDR2 SYGVKD. The DNA of the CDR3 is TGTGCCATCAGCCGGACTAGCGGGGGGGCCAATGAGCAGTTCTTC. Protein: CAISRTSGGANEQFF.

This clonotype has a handful of counts. V and J are TRBV5-6 and TRBJ2-3; D might be TRBD1 (6 bases). Germline V gene data show CDR1 as SGHDT and CDR2 as YYEEEE. V was trimmed by 1 base and J by 6 bases, leaving 9 bases between them. The CDR3 is 13 amino acids. In DNA, the CDR3 is TGTGCCAGCAGCTTGTTGGGGGCGGATACGCAGTATTTT. Amino acid sequence: CASSLLGADTQYF.

The chain couples TRBV20-1 to TRBJ1-1, with D hard to call. V shed 3 bases and J shed 5 bases, with 16 bases lying between them. CDR3 length: 14 amino acids. Germline lookup yields CDR1 DFQATT and CDR2 SNEGSKA (reference sequence). CDR3 nucleotide sequence: TGCAGTGCTAGCGCCGGCTCTCGGGGTACTGAAGCTTTCTTT. Translating gives CSASAGSRGTEAFF.

In its sample, this clonotype was seen many times. The chain couples TRBV29-1 to TRBJ2-7; D gene uncertain. V dropped 4 bases and J dropped 4 bases, with 17 bases sitting between them. From germline, CDR1 is SQVTM and CDR2 ANQGSEA. This CDR3 has 14 amino acids. The CDR3 is CSVARGTAEYEQYF. In DNA, the CDR3 is TGCAGCGTTGCCCGCGGTACCGCAGAATACGAGCAGTACTTC.

The CDR3 region is CASSSGGRVAAAEQYF. Here the CDR3 DNA reads TGTGCCAGCAGCTCCGGAGGGAGAGTAGCGGCGGCCGAGCAGTACTTC. V gene TRBV9 combines with J gene TRBJ2-7; possibly TRBD2 for D (6 bases). Per germline, CDR1 SGDLS and CDR2 YYNGEE. The V gene lost 4 bases and the J gene lost 6 bases, with 23 bases spanning the gap. The CDR3 sequence is 16 residues long.

This chain connects TRBV10-3 to TRBJ1-4, with 7 bases lining up with TRBD1. The V and J ends lost 6 bases and 5 bases, in that order; junction bases with no gene match: 6. CDR3 length: 14 amino acids. The germline gives CDR1 ENHRY, CDR2 SYGVKD. CDR3 amino acids: CAIRSGQNNEKLFF. In nucleotides, the CDR3 is TGTGCCATCAGGTCGGGACAGAACAATGAAAAACTGTTTTTT.

The chain joins TRBV4-2 to TRBJ1-1; D is undetermined. Germline V gene lookup returns CDR1 LGHNA and CDR2 YNFKEQ. The CDR3 runs 14 residues. Trimming took off 1 base at V and 5 bases at J, with 11 bases between the two ends. The CDR3, as DNA: TGTGCCAGCAGCCAAGGGTGGACCTTAACTGAAGCTTTCTTT. Translated, it gives CASSQGWTLTEAFF.

Notes on this clonotype: A read error may explain this, as a much larger clone is one base away. The chain recombines TRBV15 with TRBJ1-1; a weak D match, TRBD1 (5 bases). The CDR3 consists of 15 residues. Germline CDR1 is LNHNV and CDR2 is YYDKDF (reference sequence). The CDR3 spells CASSRDQRGRTEAFF. CDR3 bases: TGTGCCTCCAGCAGAGATCAGCGGGGGAGGACTGAAGCTTTCTTT.

The chain joins TRBV7-2 to TRBJ1-6; 9 bases agree with TRBD1. Losses at the gene ends were 2 bases for V and 11 bases for J; bases not matched to a gene: 7. Germline V gene data show CDR1 as SGHTA and CDR2 as FQGNSA. CDR3 length: 15 amino acids. The CDR3 protein is CASSLFGTGLAPLHF. DNA for the CDR3: TGTGCCAGCAGCTTATTTGGGACAGGGTTAGCACCCCTCCACTTT.

In its sample, this clonotype was seen many times. This rearrangement joins TRBV5-1 to TRBJ2-5; TRBD1 matches 8 bases. Germline V gene lookup returns CDR1 SGHRS and CDR2 YFSETQ. J lost 4 bases, V lost 4 bases, and 6 bases had no gene match. The CDR3 runs 14 residues. Here the CDR3 reads CASSRGQGGETQYF. In DNA form, the CDR3 reads TGCGCCAGCAGCCGCGGACAGGGCGGAGAGACCCAGTACTTC.

This clonotype showed up many times. This sequence joins TRBV12-3 or TRBV12-4 and TRBJ2-5, with D tentatively TRBD1 or TRBD2 (6 bases each). The CDR3 totals 15 residues. Between the trimmed V and J ends, which lost 5 bases and 5 bases, there was a span of 18 bases. Here the CDR3 DNA reads TGTGCCAGCAGTCCCAGAGAGGGGGGCAGGGAGACCCAGTACTTC. Protein: CASSPREGGRETQYF.

V is TRBV12-5 and J is TRBJ2-5; possible D gene TRBD2, 6 bases. Germline CDR1 is LGHNT and CDR2 is FRNRAP. The V and J ends lost 5 bases and 7 bases respectively, with 17 bases between them. The CDR3 has 14 amino acids. The CDR3 reads CASGQDYPGGTQYF. The CDR3 coding sequence is TGTGCTAGTGGTCAGGACTACCCCGGGGGGACCCAGTACTTC. Filled out from reference TRBV12-5 and TRBJ2-5, the complete variable domain reads DARVTQTPRHKVTEMGQEVTMRCQPILGHNTVFWYRQTMMQGLELLAYFRNRAPLDDSGMPKDRFSAEMPDATLATLKIQPSEPRDSAVYFCASGQDYPGGTQYFGPGTRLLVL.

V usage is TRBV12-3 or TRBV12-4 and J usage is TRBJ1-1, with TRBD1 as a possible D gene (6 bases). This CDR3 contains 14 residues. V lost 5 bases, J lost 4 bases, and 14 bases lay in between. CDR3: CASSVGLGGTEAFF. DNA of the CDR3: TGTGCCAGCAGTGTCGGGCTAGGGGGCACTGAAGCTTTCTTT.

This clonotype was seen ten or more times. The chain combines TRBV24-1 with TRBJ2-7; perhaps TRBD1 as D (5 bases). Per the germline V gene, CDR1 is KGHDR and CDR2 is SFDVKD. Between the trimmed V and J ends, which lost 4 bases and 3 bases, there was a span of 9 bases. The CDR3 spans 13 residues. The CDR3 loop reads CATSDPRGYEQYF. As DNA, the CDR3 is TGTGCCACCAGTGACCCAAGGGGCTACGAGCAGTACTTC.

This clonotype has only a few counts. This chain uses TRBV4-2 with TRBJ1-6; D is unresolved. Trimming stripped 4 bases from V and 0 bases from J, with 16 bases between. From germline, CDR1 is LGHNA and CDR2 YNFKEQ. This CDR3 comprises 18 residues. CDR3 sequence: CASSPEIGGSSYNSPLHF. The CDR3 nucleotides read TGTGCCAGCAGCCCTGAAATAGGAGGGAGCTCCTATAATTCACCCCTCCACTTT.

In its sample, this clonotype was seen a few times. The CDR3 spells CASGQGANEQYF. The DNA for the CDR3 is TGTGCCAGTGGACAGGGGGCTAACGAGCAGTACTTC. The chain has TRBV14 and TRBJ2-7; 11 bases match TRBD1. Germline values: CDR1 SGHDN, CDR2 FVKESK. V shed 9 bases and J 5 bases; nucleotides not matched to a gene: 3. The CDR3 contains 12 residues.

This clonotype was detected only a few times. The rearrangement joins TRBV9 to TRBJ1-5, with TRBD1 matching 7 bases. The CDR3 has 15 amino acids. The junction had 7 bases not matched to a gene; V was cut back by 3 bases and J by 4 bases. The germline V gene has CDR1 SGDLS and CDR2 YYNGEE. The CDR3 DNA is TGTGCCAGCAGCGAGGGGACAGACTATAATCAGCCCCAGCATTTT. Protein product: CASSEGTDYNQPQHF.

This clonotype was counted ten times or more. The chain uses TRBV4-1 and TRBJ2-5; D is perhaps TRBD1 (5 bases). The CDR3 has 13 residues. CDR1 is MGHRA, CDR2 YSYEKL, per germline. The V and J ends lost 4 bases and 1 base respectively, with 7 bases between them. The CDR3 coding sequence is TGCGCCAGCAGCCGCAGGGTCCAAGAGACCCAGTACTTC. Protein product: CASSRRVQETQYF.

In this sample, this clonotype turned up many times. This rearrangement joins TRBV10-3 to TRBJ2-3, with TRBD1 identical over 11 bases. With V trimmed by 6 bases and J by 7 bases, 3 bases remained unmatched. There are 13 residues in the CDR3. In germline, CDR1 is ENHRY, CDR2 SYGVKD. CDR3 bases: TGTGCCATCAGAGGGACAGGGGGAAATACGCAGTATTTT. Amino acids: CAIRGTGGNTQYF.

This clonotype was counted many times. The chain carries TRBV24-1 and TRBJ2-1; D uncertain. The V and J ends lost 4 bases and 7 bases respectively, with 10 bases between them. The CDR3 extends over 13 amino acids. CDR1 is KGHDR and CDR2 is SFDVKD in the germline V gene. CDR3 DNA sequence: TGTGCCACCAGTGACTCCACAGTAAATGAGCAGTTCTTC. Amino acid sequence: CATSDSTVNEQFF.

This clonotype was counted between two and nine times. V is TRBV19 and J is TRBJ2-7; the match to TRBD2 covers 8 bases. CDR1 is LNHDA and CDR2 is SQIVND in the germline V gene (reference sequence). Trimming at V came to 3 bases and at J to 0 bases, leaving 1 base not matched to a gene. The CDR3 consists of 14 residues. CDR3: CASSISGASYEQYF. CDR3 nucleotides: TGTGCCAGTAGTATTAGCGGGGCCTCCTACGAGCAGTACTTC.

The table lists this clonotype with many counts. V usage is TRBV6-2 or TRBV6-3 and J usage is TRBJ2-1; TRBD1 matches 7 bases. The CDR3 runs to 14 residues. The V gene's germline CDR1 is MNHEY and CDR2 SVGEGT. V dropped 5 bases and J dropped 9; count of bases not matched to a gene: 10. CDR3 bases: TGTGCCAGCAGTGACAGGGCCGGCGTTGGTGAGCAGTTCTTC. This encodes CASSDRAGVGEQFF.

The J gene is TRBJ2-3, the V gene TRBV11-2; possible D gene TRBD1, 6 bases. This CDR3 region has 15 residues. CDR1 and CDR2 (germline): SGHAT, FQNNGV. The V gene lost 2 bases and the J gene lost 3 bases, with 12 bases spanning the gap. The CDR3 region has the DNA TGTGCCAGCAGCTTATCCCCAGGGGAAACAGATACGCAGTATTTT. Its protein is CASSLSPGETDTQYF.

The gene calls are TRBV5-5 and TRBJ2-1; a possible D gene is TRBD2 (6 bases). The CDR3 totals 14 residues. CDR1 SGHKS and CDR2 YYEKEE come from the germline V gene (reference sequence). V was trimmed by 5 bases and J by 5 bases, leaving 14 bases between them. The CDR3 here is CASSGLAAHNEQFF. For the CDR3, the DNA is TGTGCCAGCAGTGGTTTAGCGGCCCACAATGAGCAGTTCTTC.

The chain uses TRBV3-1 and TRBJ1-2; 9 bases are shared with TRBD1. Trimming took 2 bases from V and 13 from J; bases not matched to a gene: 5. The CDR3 runs 12 residues. Germline V gene lookup returns CDR1 LGHDT and CDR2 YNNKEL (reference sequence). CDR3 loop: CASSQWTGECTF. CDR3 bases: TGTGCCAGCAGCCAATGGACAGGGGAATGCACCTTC.

This clonotype was seen more than once but under ten times. The chain is built from TRBV4-1 and TRBJ2-7; D perhaps matches TRBD1 (6 bases). CDR3 size: 15 residues. V lost 0 bases and J lost 4, with 13 bases in between. Germline V gene sequence: CDR1 MGHRA, CDR2 YSYEKL. The CDR3 nucleotides read TGCGCCAGCAGCCAAGATCTCTCAGGGGCTTACGAGCAGTACTTC. Translated, it gives CASSQDLSGAYEQYF.

This clonotype was observed at least ten times. The rearrangement links TRBV7-2 to TRBJ2-1, with TRBD2 matching over 10 bases. The junction had 3 bases not matched to a gene; V was cut back by 4 bases and J by 3 bases. Germline values: CDR1 SGHTA, CDR2 FQGNSA. This CDR3 comprises 15 residues. DNA of the CDR3: TGTGCCAGCAGCTCACTAGCGGGGTACTACAATGAGCAGTTCTTC. This encodes CASSSLAGYYNEQFF. Using reference TRBV7-2 and TRBJ2-1 for the parts outside the CDR3, the full variable domain is GAGVSQSPSNKVTEKGKDVELRCDPISGHTALYWYRQSLGQGLEFLIYFQGNSAPDKSGLPSDRFSAERTGGSVSTLTIQRTQQEDSAVYLCASSSLAGYYNEQFFGPGTRLTVL.

Only a few counts were recorded for this clonotype. The chain couples TRBV20-1 to TRBJ2-5, with 7 bases fitting TRBD2. Germline V gives CDR1 DFQATT, CDR2 SNEGSKA (reference sequence). The CDR3 is 16 residues long. V dropped 5 bases and J dropped 4; count of bases not matched to a gene: 16. The CDR3 DNA is TGCAGTGCTCCTCGTAGGTTTGCGGGGGTTGGAGAGACCCAGTACTTC. Protein: CSAPRRFAGVGETQYF.

In its sample, this clonotype was seen a few times. This chain joins TRBV5-1 and TRBJ2-7; D not certain. The length of the CDR3 is 14 residues. Trimming took off 0 bases at V and 0 bases at J, with 7 bases between the two ends. Germline V gene data show CDR1 as SGHRS and CDR2 as YFSETQ. The CDR3, as DNA: TGCGCCAGCAGCTTGGAGCCAGTCTCCTACGAGCAGTACTTC. Its translation is CASSLEPVSYEQYF.